This T cell receptor beta chain appears in the sequencing data of a study of identifying expanded T cells in peripheral blood. Study observations and caveats: Across healthy donors, higher total template counts meant significantly greater roughly two-week count variance. Roughly 1.2 clones differed between technical replicates, versus about 15 and 19 over time.

The CDR3 spans 14 residues. The V end was cut by 1 base, the J end by 4 bases, with 10 bases between. Germline V gives CDR1 SEHNR, CDR2 FQNEAQ (reference sequence). On this clone itself: Its antigen is unidentified.

No infections or other immune events were documented during collection. Repertoires were generated with immunoSEQ multiplex PCR, while TCRdb's copy carries only in-frame clones and drops some. The sample yields fewer than 130,000 clones, roughly 91% seen once. This sequence joins TRBV7-9 and TRBJ2-5; D is undetermined. The source of this sequence is a person aged 18-69 years in good health. Sequencing was done on a sample of blood. CDR3 coding DNA: TGTGCCAGCAGCTTAGGAGGTTTCCCAGAGACCCAGTACTTC. Protein sequence: CASSLGGFPETQYF. Together with reference TRBV7-9 and TRBJ2-5, the CDR3 gives the full variable domain: DTGVSQNPRHKITKRGQNVTFRCDPISEHNRLYWYRQTLGQGPEFLTYFQNEAQLEKSRLLSDRFSAERPKGSFSTLEIQRTEQGDSAMYLCASSLGGFPETQYFGPGTRLLVL.